What follows are 32 T cell receptor beta chains derived from one specimen sequenced in a study of T-cell memory formation after mild COVID-19. Via MiXCR, TCRdb re-called the 5' RACE reads, giving one row per CDR3 protein. The data contain under 700,000 distinct CDR3 sequences, roughly 21% of them singletons. Sequenced material: PBMCs or a T cell subset sorted from them (not recorded which). The receptors were gathered from an adult woman who had mild COVID-19 (a few samples of this study predate the infection). Cell type and time point are not known.

This clonotype was detected only a few times. The V gene is TRBV4-3, the J gene TRBJ1-2, with unresolved D. The germline CDR1 and CDR2 sequences are LGHNA and YSLEER. Trimming stripped 4 bases from V and 3 bases from J, with 18 bases between. The CDR3 loop spans 16 amino acids. The CDR3 DNA is TGCGCCAGCAGCCCCGCCTCTGGCGCGGGTCACTATGGCTACACCTTC. Protein product: CASSPASGAGHYGYTF.

In DNA form, the CDR3 reads TGTGCCAGCAGCTTAGACAGGGGGCTCTTTCAGCCCCAGCATTTT. It is translated as CASSLDRGLFQPQHF. The V and J genes are TRBV7-9 and TRBJ1-5; 9 positions match TRBD1. With V trimmed by 1 base and J by 6 bases, 4 bases remained unmatched. CDR3 length: 15 amino acids. CDR1 is SEHNR, CDR2 FQNEAQ, per germline (reference sequence).

The chain is built from TRBV4-3 and TRBJ2-7, with D hard to call. CDR1 and CDR2 (germline): LGHNA, YSLEER. Trimming shortened V by 0 bases and J by 5 bases, and 8 bases separated the two germline ends. The CDR3 consists of 13 residues. CDR3 coding DNA: TGCGCCAGCAGCCAAGATCGGTCGGACGAGCAGTACTTC. Its protein is CASSQDRSDEQYF.

The V and J genes are TRBV3-1 and TRBJ2-7; no firm D call. The CDR3 consists of 12 residues. CDR1 LGHDT and CDR2 YNNKEL come from the germline V gene (reference sequence). V was shortened by 5 bases and J by 4 bases, with 9 bases between the two germline ends. CDR3 region: CASSSGWYEQYF. For the CDR3, the DNA is TGTGCCAGCAGCTCTGGGTGGTACGAGCAGTACTTC.

V is TRBV20-1 and J is TRBJ2-5; D is tentatively TRBD1 or TRBD2 (5 bases each). Trimming removed 4 bases at V and 0 bases at J, with 15 bases between. The CDR3 runs 15 residues. CDR1 is DFQATT and CDR2 is SNEGSKA in the germline V gene (reference sequence). The CDR3 coding sequence is TGCAGTGCTATGGCAGAGGGGCGATACCAAGAGACCCAGTACTTC. Translated, it gives CSAMAEGRYQETQYF.

This clonotype was seen only a few times. The chain recombines TRBV29-1 with TRBJ2-1; D may match TRBD1 or TRBD2 (5 bases each). V lost 7 bases to trimming and J lost 3 bases, with 16 bases between them. This CDR3 is built from 14 residues. Per germline, CDR1 SQVTM and CDR2 ANQGSEA. In DNA, the CDR3 is TGCAGCGAAGAGGGCAGGGAGATCTACAATGAGCAGTTCTTC. It is translated as CSEEGREIYNEQFF.

This clonotype was seen a few times. The genes are TRBV5-1 and TRBJ2-5; 9 bases agree with TRBD1. J was trimmed by 4 bases and V by 5 bases; bases with no gene match: 6. Germline assignment: CDR1 SGHRS and CDR2 YFSETQ. This CDR3 region has 14 residues. The CDR3 DNA reads as TGCGCCAGCAGAGTCTTGGACAGGGGAGAGACCCAGTACTTC. Encoded protein: CASRVLDRGETQYF.

The chain has TRBV6-5 and TRBJ1-2, with 7 bases identical to TRBD1. The CDR3 is 21 amino acids. Germline values: CDR1 MNHEY, CDR2 SVGAGI. The V gene end was trimmed by 5 bases and the J gene end by 5 bases; junction bases not matched to a gene: 29. The CDR3 loop is CASSVRGSTGLHNPLSYGYTF. The DNA for the CDR3 is TGTGCCAGCAGTGTCCGCGGGTCGACAGGGCTCCACAATCCCCTATCATATGGCTACACCTTC.

The chain links TRBV24-1 to TRBJ1-5, with 8 bases aligning to TRBD1. Germline assignment: CDR1 KGHDR and CDR2 SFDVKD. This CDR3 comprises 14 residues. J was trimmed by 12 bases and V by 4 bases; bases with no gene match: 10. CDR3 loop: CATSDGTGRGLQHF. The CDR3 region has the DNA TGTGCCACCAGTGACGGGACAGGTCGTGGGCTCCAGCATTTT.

This clonotype showed up just a few times. The CDR3 region has the DNA TGTGCCAGCAGTGAAGAACTAGACACCGGGGAGCTGTTTTTT. This translates into CASSEELDTGELFF. The chain combines TRBV6-1 with TRBJ2-2; maybe TRBD2 (5 bases). Trimming removed 1 base from V and 3 bases from J, with 6 bases in between. The CDR3 spans 14 residues. In germline, CDR1 is MNHNS, CDR2 SASEGT.

V and J are TRBV30 and TRBJ2-3; 7 bases are a match to TRBD2. Germline V gene lookup returns CDR1 GTSNPN and CDR2 SVGIG (reference sequence). The length of the CDR3 is 15 residues. Germline trimming cut 8 bases from V and 2 bases from J; bases unmatched to any gene: 13. The CDR3 nucleotides are TGTGCCCTCAACGACGGGGGGACGGTCACAGATACGCAGTATTTT. Translated: CALNDGGTVTDTQYF.

V and J are TRBV6-5 and TRBJ1-3; maybe TRBD1 (5 bases). V lost 5 bases and J lost 0, with 14 bases in between. CDR1 MNHEY and CDR2 SVGAGI come from the germline V gene. The CDR3 sequence is 16 residues long. The CDR3 spells CASSLSRDGSGNTIYF. Here the CDR3 DNA reads TGTGCCAGCAGTCTCAGCCGGGACGGCTCTGGAAACACCATATATTTT.

The genes are TRBV20-1 and TRBJ1-4; D is unclear. The V gene lost 0 bases and the J gene lost 4 bases, with 6 bases spanning the gap. The CDR3 runs 13 residues. CDR1 and CDR2 from the germline V gene are DFQATT and SNEGSKA (reference sequence). CDR3 sequence reads: CSARDKSNEKLFF. In DNA, the CDR3 is TGCAGTGCTAGAGATAAGAGTAATGAAAAACTGTTTTTT.

The chain uses TRBV15 and TRBJ2-5; D gene uncertain. Germline-derived CDR1 and CDR2 are LNHNV and YYDKDF (reference sequence). V lost 0 bases and J 4 bases, leaving 3 bases between the germline ends. CDR3 length equals 12 residues. Here the CDR3 DNA reads TGTGCCACCAGCAGAGATTTAGAGACCCAGTACTTC. Translating it yields CATSRDLETQYF.

The chain links TRBV3-1 to TRBJ2-7, with unresolved D. Trimming removed 2 bases at V and 5 bases at J, with 16 bases between. Germline CDR1 is LGHDT and CDR2 is YNNKEL (reference sequence). This CDR3 comprises 15 residues. The CDR3 nucleotides are TGTGCCAGCAGCCAAAGGATGCCTTCCTCTAACGAGCAGTACTTC. It yields the protein CASSQRMPSSNEQYF.

The chain has TRBV29-1 and TRBJ2-1, with a possible D match to TRBD1 (6 bases). The germline V gene encodes CDR1 SQVTM and CDR2 ANQGSEA. Trimming shortened V by 7 bases and J by 12 bases, and 13 bases separated the two germline ends. The length of the CDR3 is 10 residues. The CDR3 DNA sequence: TGCAGCGGCCCCCAGGGGCGGCAGTTCTTC. Amino acids: CSGPQGRQFF.

The V and J genes are TRBV5-1 and TRBJ1-2; possible D gene TRBD1, 5 bases. This CDR3 spans 16 amino acids. V dropped 2 bases and J dropped 6 bases, with 20 bases sitting between them. The V gene's germline CDR1 is SGHRS and CDR2 YFSETQ. The CDR3 loop reads CASSFLVGDTPDGYTF. The CDR3 nucleotides read TGCGCCAGCAGCTTCCTTGTAGGGGATACTCCTGATGGCTACACCTTC.

The chain is built from TRBV7-9 and TRBJ1-3, with D uncertain. CDR3 size: 14 residues. Trimming removed 1 base from V and 2 bases from J, with 6 bases in between. CDR1 is SEHNR and CDR2 is FQNEAQ in the germline V gene (reference sequence). The CDR3 sequence is CASSLGSAGNTIYF. In DNA form, the CDR3 reads TGTGCCAGCAGCTTAGGGTCTGCTGGAAACACCATATATTTT.

The chain uses TRBV5-1 and TRBJ1-2, with 8 bases fitting TRBD1. The V segment lost 1 base and the J segment 3 bases; nucleotides outside the gene matches: 5. Germline V CDR1 and CDR2: SGHRS, YFSETQ. The CDR3 is 15 residues long. This CDR3 reads CASSLRQGTDYGYTF. As DNA, the CDR3 is TGCGCCAGCAGCTTGCGACAGGGGACGGACTATGGCTACACCTTC.

This chain uses TRBV5-1 with TRBJ2-3; 9 bases map to TRBD2. Germline assignment: CDR1 SGHRS and CDR2 YFSETQ. The CDR3 consists of 17 residues. Germline trimming cut 0 bases from V and 1 base from J; bases unmatched to any gene: 6. The CDR3 is CASSLASPSGGTDTQYF. CDR3 nucleotide sequence: TGCGCCAGCAGCTTGGCTTCCCCTAGCGGGGGCACAGATACGCAGTATTTT.

This clonotype was observed a handful of times. V gene TRBV20-1 combines with J gene TRBJ1-1, with TRBD1 identical over 7 bases. Losses at the gene ends were 0 bases for V and 0 bases for J; bases not matched to a gene: 4. The CDR3 covers 15 residues. The germline CDR1 and CDR2 sequences are DFQATT and SNEGSKA (reference sequence). The CDR3 protein is CSARDAGGLNTEAFF. DNA of the CDR3: TGCAGTGCTAGAGATGCAGGGGGGTTGAACACTGAAGCTTTCTTT.

This chain connects TRBV18 to TRBJ1-1; D is unresolved. Trimming shortened V by 3 bases and J by 1 base, and 9 bases separated the two germline ends. CDR3 length: 14 residues. Germline CDR1 is KGHSH and CDR2 is LQKENI. CDR3 loop: CASSPSQRNTEAFF. The DNA for the CDR3 is TGTGCCAGCTCACCTTCACAGCGGAACACTGAAGCTTTCTTT. The full variable domain, its missing parts supplied by reference TRBV18 and TRBJ1-1, is NAGVMQNPRHLVRRRGQEARLRCSPMKGHSHVYWYRQLPEEGLKFMVYLQKENIIDESGMPKERFSAEFPKEGPSILRIQQVVRGDSAAYFCASSPSQRNTEAFFGQGTRLTVV.

This chain connects TRBV12-3 or TRBV12-4 to TRBJ2-5; D not certain. The ends were cut back, 5 bases at V and 10 bases at J, with 17 bases in the middle. The CDR3 totals 13 residues. In DNA form, the CDR3 reads TGTGCCAGCAGTCATCCCGGCTATTCAATCCAGTACTTC. Protein product: CASSHPGYSIQYF.

This clonotype occurred a few times. One junction end disagrees with the germline gene, perhaps due to a read error. J is TRBJ2-6 and V is TRBV4-1; D possibly matches TRBD1 or TRBD2 (5 bases each). Per the germline V gene, CDR1 is MGHRA and CDR2 is YSYEKL. The CDR3 totals 16 residues. CDR3 sequence: CASSKEGWPGANVLTF. The CDR3 DNA follows: TGCGCCAGCAGCAAAGAGGGGTGGCCCGGGGCCAACGTCCTGACTTTC.

The chain uses TRBV4-3 and TRBJ2-5; D is perhaps TRBD2 (6 bases). The CDR3 consists of 16 residues. Trimming took off 1 base at V and 1 base at J, with 13 bases between the two ends. The V gene's germline CDR1 is LGHNA and CDR2 YSLEER. CDR3 bases: TGCGCCAGCAGCCAAGTCGGAGGGCGGGGCCAAGAGACCCAGTACTTC. It codes for CASSQVGGRGQETQYF.

There are a few counts of this clonotype. This chain links TRBV12-3 or TRBV12-4 with TRBJ2-7, with D tentatively TRBD1 (6 bases). The CDR3 loop spans 15 amino acids. Trimming left V 5 bases short and J 6 bases short, with 20 bases between. The CDR3 DNA sequence: TGTGCCAGCAGTCCGCCTTTGACAGGCTCATCCGAGCAGTACTTC. Translation: CASSPPLTGSSEQYF.

The V call is TRBV7-2, the J call TRBJ2-2; D is unclear. Trimming stripped 1 base from V and 4 bases from J, with 7 bases between. In germline, CDR1 is SGHTA, CDR2 FQGNSA. The CDR3 is 14 amino acids. As DNA, the CDR3 is TGTGCCAGCAGCTTAGGTTCGGCCACCGGGGAGCTGTTTTTT. Translation gives CASSLGSATGELFF. Variable domain in full (rest from reference TRBV7-2 and TRBJ2-2): GAGVSQSPSNKVTEKGKDVELRCDPISGHTALYWYRQSLGQGLEFLIYFQGNSAPDKSGLPSDRFSAERTGGSVSTLTIQRTQQEDSAVYLCASSLGSATGELFFGEGSRLTVL.

In this sample, this clonotype turned up many times. The CDR3 is CASSFDSNYGYTF. Written as DNA, the CDR3 is TGCGCCAGCAGCTTCGACAGCAACTATGGCTACACCTTC. This rearrangement joins TRBV5-1 to TRBJ1-2, with a possible D match to TRBD1 (5 bases). This CDR3 region has 13 residues. With 2 bases removed from V and 2 bases from J, the gap between germline ends came to 7 bases. The germline CDR1 and CDR2 sequences are SGHRS and YFSETQ.

CDR3 amino acids: CASSSSYDNQPQHF. Here the CDR3 DNA reads TGTGCCAGCAGTTCCTCGTATGACAATCAGCCCCAGCATTTT. This rearrangement joins TRBV12-3 or TRBV12-4 to TRBJ1-5; D gene uncertain. Between the trimmed V and J ends, which lost 4 bases and 3 bases, there was a span of 10 bases. The CDR3 extends over 14 amino acids.

This clonotype was found a few times. V usage is TRBV24-1 and J usage is TRBJ2-1; the match to TRBD1 covers 9 bases. The CDR3 runs 13 residues. V was clipped by 9 bases and J by 7 bases; unmatched bases: 6. The germline CDR1 and CDR2 sequences are KGHDR and SFDVKD. The CDR3 nucleotides read TGTGCCACCCGGGGACAGGGACGAAATGAGCAGTTCTTC. It specifies CATRGQGRNEQFF.

This clonotype was detected a few times. The V gene is TRBV7-9, the J gene TRBJ2-3; the D is unclear. Germline loops: CDR1 SEHNR, CDR2 FQNEAQ (reference sequence). The CDR3 spans 18 residues. V lost 0 bases and J 1 base, leaving 17 bases between the germline ends. The CDR3 region is CASSLAYQLSLGTDTQYF. DNA of the CDR3: TGTGCCAGCAGCTTAGCCTACCAGTTAAGCCTAGGCACAGATACGCAGTATTTT.

The chain links TRBV12-3 or TRBV12-4 to TRBJ2-7; 8 positions agree with TRBD1. V shed 5 bases, J shed 4 bases, and the junction held 13 bases outside the gene matches. This CDR3 spans 16 amino acids. The CDR3, as DNA: TGTGCCAGCAGTGTACGATCCGGGACAGGTTCTTACGAGCAGTACTTC. Translating gives CASSVRSGTGSYEQYF.